This T cell receptor beta chain was profiled in a study of T cell changes during pregnancy in multiple sclerosis. V gave up 6 bases and J gave up 3 bases; unmatched junction bases: 5. In germline, CDR1 is GTSNPN, CDR2 SVGIG (reference sequence). This CDR3 is built from 14 residues. Produced via immunoSEQ multiplex PCR; TCRdb's table is partial and in-frame only. The sample gives 9,500 to 15,000 clones, roughly nine tenths of which show up once; about 15% is in the top ten. V and J are TRBV30 and TRBJ2-7, with 13 positions matching TRBD2. This TCR was recovered from a female donor in good health, enrolled as a control in a pregnancy study. Sample: CD8+ T cells from peripheral blood mononuclear cells, taken in the second trimester of pregnancy. The CDR3: CACGLAGEDYEQYF. CDR3 DNA: TGTGCCTGCGGACTAGCGGGAGAAGACTACGAGCAGTACTTC.